A single sample gave rise to the 5 T cell receptor beta chains below, sequenced in a study of neoadjuvant anti-PD-1 for oral cavity cancer. Assay: immunoSEQ multiplex PCR; the TCRdb copy retains only in-frame clones and omits some. The repertoire holds approximately 42,000 clones, with 65% to 80% as singletons. The time point here: after neoadjuvant nivolumab, at surgical resection. The source was PBMCs, collected after nivolumab (anti-PD-1) treatment. These receptors were collected from a person between 40 and 85 years old with oral cavity squamous cell carcinoma.

The chain uses TRBV7-9 and TRBJ1-5, with D possibly being TRBD1 (5 bases). V dropped 4 bases and J dropped 2 bases, with 12 bases sitting between them. The CDR3 spans 15 residues. Germline V gene data show CDR1 as SEHNR and CDR2 as FQNEAQ (reference sequence). The CDR3, as DNA: TGTGCCAGCAGCTCGATGGGGGACGGCAATCAGCCCCAGCATTTT. Translated: CASSSMGDGNQPQHF. Supplemented by reference TRBV7-9 and TRBJ1-5, the full variable domain reads DTGVSQNPRHKITKRGQNVTFRCDPISEHNRLYWYRQTLGQGPEFLTYFQNEAQLEKSRLLSDRFSAERPKGSFSTLEIQRTEQGDSAMYLCASSSMGDGNQPQHFGDGTRLSIL.

The rearrangement links TRBV5-1 to TRBJ2-3; 11 bases are shared with TRBD2. Germline assignment: CDR1 SGHRS and CDR2 YFSETQ. The V segment lost 0 bases and the J segment 2 bases; nucleotides outside the gene matches: 8. The CDR3 has 18 amino acids. The CDR3 spells CASSLVTSGGLVTDTQYF. As DNA, the CDR3 is TGCGCCAGCAGCTTGGTCACTAGCGGGGGTTTGGTCACAGATACGCAGTATTTT.

This clone was found once. The chain combines TRBV7-6 with TRBJ1-5; a possible D gene is TRBD1 (5 bases). CDR1 is SGHVS and CDR2 is FNYEAQ in the germline V gene. V shed 2 bases and J shed 0 bases, with 11 bases lying between them. CDR3 size: 16 residues. This CDR3 is CASSLSPGVSNQPQHF. The CDR3 DNA follows: TGTGCCAGCAGCTTAAGCCCGGGGGTTAGCAATCAGCCCCAGCATTTT.

The CDR3: CASSSETGSNTEAFF. The CDR3 coding sequence is TGTGCCAGCAGCTCGGAGACAGGATCGAACACTGAAGCTTTCTTT. J is TRBJ1-1 and V is TRBV7-6, with D possibly TRBD1 on 6 matching bases. V gave up 4 bases and J gave up 1 base, with 13 bases separating them. The CDR3 loop spans 15 amino acids. Germline-derived CDR1 and CDR2 are SGHVS and FNYEAQ.

The chain couples TRBV6-5 to TRBJ2-3; maybe TRBD1 (6 bases). The V and J ends lost 0 bases and 4 bases respectively, with 11 bases between them. Germline V gene sequence: CDR1 MNHEY, CDR2 SVGAGI. The CDR3 consists of 15 residues. The CDR3 region has the DNA TGTGCCAGCAGTTACTCGATTTGGGGGCCAGATACGCAGTATTTT. This translates into CASSYSIWGPDTQYF.